These T cell receptor beta chains were read from a single sample in a study of T cell repertoires in cytomegalovirus infection. Their target antigens are unknown. TCRdb redid the calling of the reads with MiXCR, one entry per CDR3 protein. The repertoire consists of a few hundred thousand distinct CDR3 sequences, with approximately 30% occurring once and the leading ten covering approximately 12%. Source: cultured PBMCs, taken from culture after CMV antigen stimulation. The source of these receptors is a human donor in good health (CMV status not recorded). Some clones in this sample may be carry-over from other donors' samples. Each CDR3 is given with its conserved first and last residue. D genes are given only for firm matches. Expanded clones get a size class; other rows say once, few or many, or leave the size out.

d_gene | j_gene | abundance | v_gene | CDR3aa | CDR3nt
TRBD1 | TRBJ1-2 | few | TRBV4-1 | CASSHLGQTPYGYTF | TGCGCCAGCAGCCATTTGGGACAGACCCCTTATGGCTACACCTTC
TRBD1 | TRBJ2-1 | - | TRBV10-3 | CAISESTQGVYNEQFF | TGTGCCATCAGTGAGAGTACCCAGGGGGTATACAATGAGCAGTTCTTC
- | TRBJ2-5 | - | TRBV7-2 | CASSPRSVLTVHQETQYF | TGTGCCAGCAGCCCGAGGTCCGTCCTTACTGTCCACCAAGAGACCCAGTACTTC
- | TRBJ1-5 | - | TRBV7-9 | CASSQTIYSNQPQHF | TGTGCCAGCAGCCAGACGATTTATAGCAATCAGCCCCAGCATTTT
- | TRBJ1-2 | few | TRBV7-2 | CATREASNYGYTF | TGTGCCACCAGGGAAGCTTCTAACTATGGCTACACCTTC
TRBD2 | TRBJ2-2 | - | TRBV4-1 | CASSPASRGGTGELFF | TGCGCCAGCAGCCCCGCTTCTCGGGGGGGCACCGGGGAGCTGTTTTTT
- | TRBJ2-3 | - | TRBV7-2 | CASSLARPSWGGDTQYF | TGTGCCAGCAGCTTAGCGCGCCCTAGCTGGGGCGGGGATACGCAGTATTTT
- | TRBJ1-1 | - | TRBV6-1 | CASSHGDSLWDTEAFF | TGTGCCAGCAGTCACGGGGACTCCCTCTGGGACACTGAAGCTTTCTTT
- | TRBJ2-1 | once | TRBV29-1 | CSVERSSYNEQFF | TGCAGCGTTGAAAGGAGCTCCTACAATGAGCAGTTCTTC
TRBD1 | TRBJ1-5 | - | TRBV19 | CASSIDGRPGWTGGLANQPQHF | TGTGCCAGTAGTATAGATGGGCGTCCCGGTTGGACAGGGGGCCTGGCGAATCAGCCCCAGCATTTT
TRBD1 | TRBJ2-5 | - | TRBV11-2 | CASTLGTDQETQYF | TGTGCCAGCACCCTAGGGACAGACCAAGAGACCCAGTACTTC
TRBD2 | TRBJ2-3 | - | TRBV4-1 | CASSHLLAGGSDTQYF | TGCGCCAGCAGCCACCTACTAGCGGGAGGTTCCGATACGCAGTATTTT
TRBD2 | TRBJ2-1 | few | TRBV27 | CASKATSGSYNEQFF | TGTGCCAGCAAAGCCACTAGCGGGAGTTACAATGAGCAGTTCTTC
TRBD2 | TRBJ2-5 | - | TRBV12-3/TRBV12-4 | CASSLGLADQETQYF | TGTGCCAGCAGTCTGGGACTAGCGGATCAAGAGACCCAGTACTTC
- | TRBJ2-3 | few | TRBV6-6 | CASSFGTRKDTQYF | TGTGCCAGCAGTTTCGGGACTCGTAAAGATACGCAGTATTTT
- | TRBJ2-1 | few | TRBV7-2 | CASSLVTGRNEQFF | TGTGCCAGCAGCTTAGTAACAGGGCGGAATGAGCAGTTCTTC
- | TRBJ1-2 | - | TRBV12-3/TRBV12-4 | CASSPTRSRASGYTF | TGTGCCAGCAGCCCGACGCGGAGCAGGGCCAGTGGCTACACCTTC
- | TRBJ1-2 | few | TRBV20-1 | CSARDKGVVYGYTF | TGCAGTGCTAGGGACAAGGGGGTTGTCTATGGCTACACCTTC
- | TRBJ1-2 | - | TRBV19 | CASSVGQRANYGYTF | TGTGCCAGTAGTGTTGGACAGAGAGCTAACTATGGCTACACCTTC
- | TRBJ1-4 | - | TRBV11-2 | CASSLGQGSANEKLFF | TGTGCCAGCAGCTTGGGGCAGGGCTCGGCTAATGAAAAACTGTTTTTT
TRBD1 | TRBJ1-2 | - | TRBV20-1 | CSALDSGQGKNYGYTF | TGCAGTGCTCTAGACTCCGGACAGGGGAAGAACTATGGCTACACCTTC
- | TRBJ2-4 | - | TRBV6-5 | CASVGTARNTGAKNIQYF | TGTGCCAGCGTCGGGACCGCTCGTAATACGGGAGCCAAAAACATTCAGTACTTC
- | TRBJ2-3 | - | TRBV23-1 | CASSPPEWDTQYF | TGCGCCAGCAGCCCCCCAGAGTGGGATACGCAGTATTTT
TRBD2 | TRBJ2-2 | once | TRBV19 | CASNLLAGTAGELFF | TGTGCCAGTAATTTACTAGCGGGAACGGCCGGGGAGCTGTTTTTT
TRBD2 | TRBJ2-1 | few | TRBV6-1 | CASSSYRLAGYNEQFF | TGTGCCAGCAGTTCGTACCGACTAGCGGGGTACAATGAGCAGTTCTTC
TRBD2 | TRBJ2-1 | - | TRBV19 | CASSIVSSGRAYNEQFF | TGTGCCAGTAGTATAGTAAGTAGCGGGAGGGCCTACAATGAGCAGTTCTTC
TRBD2 | TRBJ2-2 | - | TRBV28 | CASSFNPGLAANTGELFF | TGTGCCAGCAGTTTTAACCCGGGACTAGCGGCGAACACCGGGGAGCTGTTTTTT
- | TRBJ1-1 | - | TRBV6-6 | CASGRSPAYTEAFF | TGTGCCAGCGGCCGAAGCCCGGCGTACACTGAAGCTTTCTTT
TRBD2 | TRBJ2-2 | - | TRBV9 | CASSVTLAGGPDGELFF | TGTGCCAGCAGCGTGACTTTAGCGGGAGGGCCCGACGGGGAGCTGTTTTTT
- | TRBJ1-2 | many | TRBV7-8 | CASSRTDVRGYTF | TGTGCCAGCAGCCGGACGGATGTACGTGGCTACACCTTC
TRBD1 | TRBJ1-2 | - | TRBV4-3 | CASGTGANYGYTF | TGCGCCAGCGGGACAGGGGCTAACTATGGCTACACCTTC
- | TRBJ2-6 | - | TRBV28 | CASTTGVAFLSGANVLTF | TGTGCCAGCACCACCGGGGTGGCCTTCCTCTCTGGGGCCAACGTCCTGACTTTC
- | TRBJ1-4 | - | TRBV3-1 | CASSQFINEKLFF | TGTGCCAGCAGCCAATTTATTAATGAAAAACTGTTTTTT
- | TRBJ2-1 | - | TRBV20-1 | CSASDPGGQFF | TGCAGTGCTAGCGATCCTGGTGGGCAGTTCTTC
TRBD2 | TRBJ2-1 | - | TRBV12-3/TRBV12-4 | CASSLDLAAHYNEQFF | TGTGCCAGCAGTTTAGACCTAGCGGCCCACTACAATGAGCAGTTCTTC
- | TRBJ1-3 | once | TRBV4-3 | CASSQDWASSGNTIYF | TGCGCCAGCAGCCAAGATTGGGCAAGCTCTGGAAACACCATATATTTT
TRBD1 | TRBJ1-2 | - | TRBV18 | CASSPTGTANYGYTF | TGTGCCAGCTCACCGACCGGGACAGCTAACTATGGCTACACCTTC
TRBD1 | TRBJ1-6 | - | TRBV28 | CASSLPSTGDSPLHF | TGTGCCAGCAGTTTACCGTCGACAGGGGATTCACCCCTCCACTTT
- | TRBJ2-3 | - | TRBV28 | CASSLFSEDTQYF | TGTGCCAGCAGTTTATTTAGCGAGGATACGCAGTATTTT
- | TRBJ2-5 | - | TRBV9 | CASSVGGQAGETQYF | TGTGCCAGCAGCGTAGGGGGACAAGCTGGAGAGACCCAGTACTTC
- | TRBJ2-1 | few | TRBV5-5 | CASSPRTDNEQFF | TGTGCCAGCAGCCCCAGGACGGACAATGAGCAGTTCTTC
TRBD2 | TRBJ2-7 | - | TRBV12-5 | CASGLSGAEQYF | TGTGCTAGTGGTTTGAGCGGGGCCGAGCAGTACTTC
- | TRBJ2-1 | - | TRBV27 | CASSFDHRAVNEQFF | TGTGCCAGCAGTTTCGACCATAGGGCGGTTAATGAGCAGTTCTTC
TRBD2 | TRBJ2-7 | few | TRBV7-2 | CASSLGTSGTAYEQYF | TGTGCCAGCAGCCTCGGGACTAGCGGGACCGCTTACGAGCAGTACTTC
- | TRBJ2-7 | - | TRBV28 | CASRTRGDLYEQYF | TGTGCCAGCAGGACGCGAGGGGACCTCTACGAGCAGTACTTC
- | TRBJ2-3 | - | TRBV9 | CASSVSPNVDTQYF | TGTGCCAGCAGCGTATCTCCTAATGTGGATACGCAGTATTTT
TRBD2 | TRBJ2-1 | - | TRBV9 | CASSVGGGGRTDNEQFF | TGTGCCAGCAGCGTAGGGGGGGGCGGGAGGACGGACAATGAGCAGTTCTTC
TRBD1 | TRBJ2-2 | few | TRBV12-3/TRBV12-4 | CASRPQGGGTGELFF | TGTGCCAGCAGGCCACAGGGGGGAGGCACCGGGGAGCTGTTTTTT
- | TRBJ1-2 | - | TRBV2 | CASSPRQTANYGYTF | TGTGCCAGCAGTCCTAGACAGACTGCTAACTATGGCTACACCTTC
- | TRBJ2-1 | few | TRBV15 | CATRMGRASYNEQFF | TGTGCCACCAGGATGGGTCGGGCCTCATACAATGAGCAGTTCTTC
- | TRBJ2-5 | once | TRBV5-6 | CASSLGGPGEETQYF | TGTGCCAGCAGCTTGGGGGGACCGGGGGAAGAGACCCAGTACTTC
TRBD2 | TRBJ2-2 | - | TRBV24-1 | CATSDFPSGSAGELFF | TGTGCCACCAGTGATTTCCCTAGCGGGAGTGCCGGGGAGCTGTTTTTT
- | TRBJ2-3 | - | TRBV6-5 | CASSRGTVRPSTDTQYF | TGTGCCAGCAGTCGCGGGACAGTAAGACCTTCGACAGATACGCAGTATTTT
- | TRBJ1-1 | - | TRBV4-1 | CASSQDPEGAGINTEAFF | TGCGCCAGCAGCCAAGACCCCGAAGGCGCGGGGATAAACACTGAAGCTTTCTTT
TRBD2 | TRBJ2-6 | many | TRBV6-2/TRBV6-3 | CASDGGLAYSGANVLTF | TGTGCCAGCGACGGGGGACTAGCGTACTCTGGGGCCAACGTCCTGACTTTC
- | TRBJ2-2 | few | TRBV5-4 | CASSLSPRGTGELFF | TGTGCCAGCAGCTTGTCCCCGCGGGGTACCGGGGAGCTGTTTTTT
- | TRBJ2-7 | few | TRBV7-2 | CASSPAFDYEQYF | TGTGCCAGCAGCCCGGCATTCGACTACGAGCAGTACTTC
TRBD2 | TRBJ2-1 | few | TRBV7-9 | CASSSAGTSGNEQFF | TGTGCCAGCAGCTCAGCCGGGACTAGCGGCAATGAGCAGTTCTTC
TRBD1 | TRBJ2-6 | few | TRBV27 | CATATGVITGANVLTF | TGTGCCACCGCGACAGGGGTGATTACTGGGGCCAACGTCCTGACTTTC
- | TRBJ2-3 | few | TRBV12-3/TRBV12-4 | CASTQGSGSTDTQYF | TGTGCCAGCACCCAGGGGAGCGGGAGCACAGATACGCAGTATTTT